This T cell receptor (beta chain) was captured in a study of beta chain features in type 1 diabetes. Overall study context: Across every sample, around 110,000,000 sorted cells were examined in total.

Germline V lookup: CDR1 SEHNR, CDR2 FQNEAQ (reference sequence). This CDR3 is 15 amino acids long. V gave up 4 bases and J gave up 0 bases, with 13 bases separating them. Using CD45RO/CCR7/CD25/CD127/CD95/CD27, CD4+ naive, central memory, regulatory and stem cell-like memory cells were sorted. Purity above 95% was achieved in all sorted populations. Reverse transcribing all isolated RNA meant expressed TCRB transcripts were sequenced. The protocol was immunoSEQ multiplex PCR, while the TCRdb copy is restricted to in-frame clones and leaves out a portion. In the table there are about 620,000 clones, 15% to 17% of which are singletons.

The sequence came from a man younger than 35 in good health. The sequenced material came from naive CD4+ T cells from blood. V is TRBV7-9 and J is TRBJ2-7; tentatively, D is TRBD2 (5 bases). The CDR3 DNA reads TGTGCCAGCAGCTATTGGACTCGACTCTCCTACGAGCAGTACTTC. Amino acid sequence: CASSYWTRLSYEQYF. Full variable domain (outside the CDR3, taken from reference TRBV7-9 and TRBJ2-7): DTGVSQNPRHKITKRGQNVTFRCDPISEHNRLYWYRQTLGQGPEFLTYFQNEAQLEKSRLLSDRFSAERPKGSFSTLEIQRTEQGDSAMYLCASSYWTRLSYEQYFGPGTRLTVT.